The 19 T cell receptor beta chains presented below share a single source sample, sequenced in a study of Graves' ophthalmopathy and Graves' hyperthyroidism. Investigators amplified TCR beta CDR3 regions from RNA transcripts. After a first-round RT-PCR with HTBI primers, a second-round multiplex PCR was run. TCRdb reprocessed the multiplex PCR reads with MiXCR, giving one entry per CDR3 protein. Of approximately 500,000 distinct CDR3 sequences detected, around 15% appear once; the ten largest clones hold about 10%. Sequences were obtained from blood. These receptors all come from a woman in her twenties or thirties with Graves' ophthalmopathy.

This clonotype has just a few counts. The chain joins TRBV12-5 to TRBJ1-3, with 7 positions matching TRBD1. The V gene end was trimmed by 5 bases and the J gene end by 0 bases; junction bases not matched to a gene: 1. CDR1 and CDR2 (germline): LGHNT, FRNRAP. CDR3 size: 14 residues. The DNA of the CDR3 is TGTGCTAGTGGTGGACAGGTCTCTGGAAACACCATATATTTT. Its protein is CASGGQVSGNTIYF.

Ten or more counts support this clonotype. The chain links TRBV7-9 to TRBJ1-5; D is perhaps TRBD1 (6 bases). Germline loops: CDR1 SEHNR, CDR2 FQNEAQ (reference sequence). The CDR3 has 13 amino acids. Trimming cost V 5 bases and J 6 bases, with 11 bases left between them. The CDR3 nucleotides are TGTGCCAGCAGCGCACAGGGAGCTCAGCCCCAGCATTTT. Protein sequence: CASSAQGAQPQHF.

The chain combines TRBV12-3 or TRBV12-4 with TRBJ2-5, with TRBD2 matching over 7 bases. V lost 4 bases to trimming and J lost 7 bases; unmatched junction nucleotides: 3. This CDR3 contains 12 residues. In DNA form, the CDR3 reads TGTGCCAGCAGTTCGACGGGAGGGACCCAGTACTTC. This translates into CASSSTGGTQYF.

In this sample, this clonotype turned up many times. This sequence joins TRBV2 and TRBJ2-7; D call uncertain. Trimming pared 1 base from V and 6 bases from J, leaving 13 bases between. The germline gives CDR1 SNHLY, CDR2 FYNNEI. This CDR3 has 14 amino acids. The CDR3 DNA reads TGTGCCAGCAGTGAAGATCTTCTGGCAAGCGAGCAGTACTTC. It specifies CASSEDLLASEQYF.

The V and J genes are TRBV18 and TRBJ1-1; the D is unclear. V gave up 2 bases and J gave up 5 bases, with 15 bases separating them. In germline, CDR1 is KGHSH, CDR2 LQKENI. The CDR3 extends over 15 amino acids. The CDR3 protein is CASSPNKIKGTEAFF. CDR3 nucleotide sequence: TGTGCCAGCTCACCAAACAAAATTAAGGGAACTGAAGCTTTCTTT. The full variable domain, completed using reference TRBV18 and TRBJ1-1, is NAGVMQNPRHLVRRRGQEARLRCSPMKGHSHVYWYRQLPEEGLKFMVYLQKENIIDESGMPKERFSAEFPKEGPSILRIQQVVRGDSAAYFCASSPNKIKGTEAFFGQGTRLTVV.

This clonotype has ten or more counts. The rearrangement joins TRBV12-3 or TRBV12-4 to TRBJ2-2; D tentatively reads TRBD1 or TRBD2 (5 bases each). CDR3 size: 14 residues. Trimming took off 3 bases at V and 6 bases at J, with 11 bases between the two ends. CDR3: CASSLGEWAGELFF. CDR3 coding DNA: TGTGCCAGCAGTTTGGGGGAGTGGGCCGGGGAGCTGTTTTTT.

This clonotype was observed many times. The chain uses TRBV5-1 and TRBJ2-7; 16 bases match TRBD2. Germline V lookup: CDR1 SGHRS, CDR2 YFSETQ. The V and J ends lost 3 bases and 4 bases, in that order; junction bases with no gene match: 10. The CDR3 extends over 18 amino acids. CDR3 sequence reads: CASSSAGTSGRAKYEQYF. The CDR3, as DNA: TGCGCCAGCAGCTCAGCCGGGACTAGCGGGAGGGCTAAATACGAGCAGTACTTC.

The sample holds a few counts of this clonotype. This likely traces to a read error, being one base from a far larger clone. The gene calls are TRBV28 and TRBJ2-7, with TRBD1 identical over 7 bases. The CDR3 consists of 13 residues. CDR1 and CDR2 (germline): MDHEN, SYDVKM. The DNA for the CDR3 is TGTGCCAGCAGTTTGACAGGGTCCTACGGGCAGTACTTC. Amino acid sequence: CASSLTGSYGQYF.

This clonotype was detected ten times or more. The chain is built from TRBV4-2 and TRBJ2-7; 10 nucleotides agree with TRBD2. Germline trimming cut 5 bases from V and 6 bases from J; bases unmatched to any gene: 10. The CDR3 extends over 15 amino acids. CDR1 is LGHNA and CDR2 is YNFKEQ in the germline V gene. DNA of the CDR3: TGTGCCAGCAGCTTTCTGGGGCTAGCGGGGGTCGAGCAGTACTTC. Residues: CASSFLGLAGVEQYF.

J is TRBJ2-7 and V is TRBV5-1; D possibly uses TRBD1 or TRBD2 (5 bases each). CDR1 is SGHRS and CDR2 is YFSETQ in the germline V gene. The length of the CDR3 is 16 residues. Trimming cost V 4 bases and J 0 bases, with 17 bases left between them. The CDR3 nucleotides read TGCGCCAGCAGCCGCTTGACGGGACGATTCTCCTACGAGCAGTACTTC. Translation: CASSRLTGRFSYEQYF. Filled out from reference TRBV5-1 and TRBJ2-7, the complete variable domain reads KAGVTQTPRYLIKTRGQQVTLSCSPISGHRSVSWYQQTPGQGLQFLFEYFSETQRNKGNFPGRFSGRQFSNSRSEMNVSTLELGDSALYLCASSRLTGRFSYEQYFGPGTRLTVT.

This clonotype was counted ten times or more. The chain combines TRBV25-1 with TRBJ2-3; 7 nucleotides agree with TRBD2. This CDR3 is 16 amino acids long. V lost 1 base to trimming and J lost 5 bases; unmatched junction nucleotides: 9. Germline values: CDR1 MGHDK, CDR2 SYGVNS. As DNA, the CDR3 is TGTGCCAGCAGTGAATTTAAGCGGGATAGGAAAGATACGCAGTATTTT. Translation: CASSEFKRDRKDTQYF.

The V gene is TRBV10-3, the J gene TRBJ1-2; possibly TRBD1 for D (6 bases). The CDR3 is made up of 15 amino acids. V lost 11 bases to trimming and J lost 8 bases, with 27 bases between them. The germline CDR1 and CDR2 sequences are ENHRY and SYGVKD. CDR3 nucleotides: TGTGCCGGTTGGACGGGGGCATTCCTCCCGGGAGGCTACACCTTC. It translates to CAGWTGAFLPGGYTF.

There are many counts of this clonotype. J is TRBJ2-7 and V is TRBV2, with D possibly being TRBD1 or TRBD2 (6 bases each). The CDR3 length is 13 residues. In germline, CDR1 is SNHLY, CDR2 FYNNEI. Trimming stripped 5 bases from V and 5 bases from J, with 13 bases between. The CDR3 coding sequence is TGTGCCAGCAGTTTAAAGGGGGGTAACGAGCAGTACTTC. The encoded protein is CASSLKGGNEQYF.

This clonotype came up many times. This sequence joins TRBV6-5 and TRBJ1-1, with 7 bases lining up with TRBD1. V lost 7 bases, J lost 7 bases, and 9 bases stayed unmatched. Per germline, CDR1 MNHEY and CDR2 SVGAGI. The CDR3 is 13 residues long. The CDR3 sequence is CASTLRGRNEAFF. For the CDR3, the DNA is TGTGCCAGCACTTTGAGGGGGCGTAATGAAGCTTTCTTT.

This clonotype was observed many times. This rearrangement joins TRBV10-3 to TRBJ2-7; 8 positions match TRBD2. The germline V gene has CDR1 ENHRY and CDR2 SYGVKD. V gave up 2 bases and J gave up 7 bases; unmatched junction bases: 10. The CDR3 totals 15 residues. CDR3 region: CAISEISGAPGEQYF. The CDR3 DNA follows: TGTGCCATCAGTGAGATTAGCGGGGCCCCGGGGGAGCAGTACTTC.

This clonotype came up many times. The chain links TRBV20-1 to TRBJ1-2; D not resolved. V lost 6 bases and J lost 3, with 14 bases in between. The CDR3 covers 13 residues. Germline V gene data show CDR1 as DFQATT and CDR2 as SNEGSKA (reference sequence). The CDR3 nucleotides are TGCAGTGCCACTAACCCGATGGACTATGGCTACACCTTC. Translated: CSATNPMDYGYTF.

Ten or more counts support this clonotype. This chain joins TRBV6-1 and TRBJ2-2; 7 nucleotides match TRBD1. V gave up 5 bases and J gave up 0 bases; unmatched junction bases: 3. Germline CDR1 is MNHNS and CDR2 is SASEGT. The CDR3 spans 15 residues. The CDR3 spells CASSKQGTNTGELFF. In nucleotides, the CDR3 is TGTGCCAGCAGTAAACAGGGGACGAACACCGGGGAGCTGTTTTTT.

With respect to this clonotype: A much larger clone differs by one base, so this may be a read error. The J gene is TRBJ2-5, the V gene TRBV3-1; D is unclear. CDR1 and CDR2 from the germline V gene are LGHDT and YNNKEL (reference sequence). This CDR3 has 12 residues. The CDR3 protein is CASSPDPKTRYF. CDR3 bases: TGTGCCAGCAGCCCAGATCCGAAGACCCGGTACTTC.

This clonotype was detected many times. The chain has TRBV13 and TRBJ1-2, with 9 bases matching TRBD1. The CDR3 loop spans 11 amino acids. Germline values: CDR1 PRHDT, CDR2 FYEKMQ (reference sequence). Unmatched junction bases numbered 4, after V lost 3 bases and J lost 14 bases. This CDR3 is CASSLGQGGTF. The CDR3, as DNA: TGTGCCAGCAGCTTGGGACAGGGCGGAACCTTC.